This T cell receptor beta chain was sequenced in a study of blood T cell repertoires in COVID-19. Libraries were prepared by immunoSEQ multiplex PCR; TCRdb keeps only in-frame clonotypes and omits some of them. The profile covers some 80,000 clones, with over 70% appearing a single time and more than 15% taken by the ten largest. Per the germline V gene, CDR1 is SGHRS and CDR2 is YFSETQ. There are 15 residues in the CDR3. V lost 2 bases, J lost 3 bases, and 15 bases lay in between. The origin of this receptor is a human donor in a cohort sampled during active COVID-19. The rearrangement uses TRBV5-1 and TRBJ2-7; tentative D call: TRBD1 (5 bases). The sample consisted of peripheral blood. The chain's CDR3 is CASSLGAGQRYEQYF. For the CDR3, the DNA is TGCGCCAGCAGCTTAGGGGCAGGCCAACGCTACGAGCAGTACTTC.